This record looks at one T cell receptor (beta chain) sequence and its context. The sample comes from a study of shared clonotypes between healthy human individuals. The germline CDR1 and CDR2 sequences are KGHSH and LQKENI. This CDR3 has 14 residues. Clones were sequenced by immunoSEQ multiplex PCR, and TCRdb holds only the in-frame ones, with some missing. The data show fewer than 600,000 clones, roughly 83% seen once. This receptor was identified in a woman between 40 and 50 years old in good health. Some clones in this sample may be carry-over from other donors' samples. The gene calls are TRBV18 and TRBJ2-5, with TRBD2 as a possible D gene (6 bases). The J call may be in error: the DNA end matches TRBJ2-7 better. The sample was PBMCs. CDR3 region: CASSPRGRFYEQYF. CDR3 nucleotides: TGTGCCAGCTCACCACGAGGGAGGTTCTACGAGCAGTACTTC.